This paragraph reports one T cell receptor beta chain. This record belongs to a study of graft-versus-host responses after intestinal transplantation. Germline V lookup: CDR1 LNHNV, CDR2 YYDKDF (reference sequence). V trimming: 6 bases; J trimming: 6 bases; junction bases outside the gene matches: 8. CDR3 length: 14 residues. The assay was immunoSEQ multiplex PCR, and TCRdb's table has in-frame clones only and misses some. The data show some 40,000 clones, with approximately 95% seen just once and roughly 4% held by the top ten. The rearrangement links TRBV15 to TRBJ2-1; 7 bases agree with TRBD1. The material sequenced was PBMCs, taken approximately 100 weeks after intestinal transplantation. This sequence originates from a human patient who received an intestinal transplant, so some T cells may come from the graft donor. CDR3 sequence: CATRHRDRVNEQFF. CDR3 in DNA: TGTGCCACCAGACATCGAGACAGGGTCAATGAGCAGTTCTTC.